The 3 T cell receptor beta chains below were found in one sample sequenced in a study of blood T cell repertoires in COVID-19. Clones were sequenced by immunoSEQ multiplex PCR, and TCRdb holds only the in-frame ones, with some missing. The repertoire holds fewer than 250,000 clones, about nine tenths seen once, with around 0.9% in the top ten. Sequencing used peripheral blood. The source of these receptors is a man younger than 45 with COVID-19, enrolled during active disease.

The chain uses TRBV11-2 and TRBJ1-6, with 9 bases lining up with TRBD1. Per the germline V gene, CDR1 is SGHAT and CDR2 is FQNNGV. This CDR3 is built from 14 residues. V was pared by 5 bases and J by 14 bases, with 10 bases of the junction left unmatched. CDR3 sequence (DNA): TGTGCCAGCAGCCCAGTAACAGGGGGCTCGGCCCTCCACTTT. It encodes CASSPVTGGSALHF.

The J gene is TRBJ1-1, the V gene TRBV6-5, with TRBD1 matching over 8 bases. V lost 7 bases to trimming and J lost 4 bases; unmatched junction nucleotides: 11. CDR3 size: 15 residues. Germline assignment: CDR1 MNHEY and CDR2 SVGAGI. The CDR3 protein is CASKGQGAIGTEAFF. The CDR3 region has the DNA TGTGCCAGCAAAGGGCAGGGGGCGATAGGCACTGAAGCTTTCTTT.

The CDR3 region is CASSLSKLANTEAFF. The CDR3 nucleotides read TGTGCCAGCAGCTTATCGAAGTTGGCGAACACTGAAGCTTTCTTT. This chain joins TRBV11-1 and TRBJ1-1; D not certain. The CDR3 is 15 residues long. Germline CDR1 SGHAT, CDR2 FQDESV (reference sequence). Trimming shortened V by 2 bases and J by 1 base, and 11 bases separated the two germline ends.